The sequence of this T cell receptor beta chain was determined in a study of cytomegalovirus exposure and HLA in healthy donors. Regarding the study as a whole: In a later analysis, CMV-associated beta chains were mostly HLA-associated, it appeared. No immune exposure information besides CMV serostatus was available. Accurate prediction of HLA-A and HLA-B alleles (for most subjects) was reportedly achieved from TCR beta sequences.

The CDR3 contains 18 residues. Germline loops: CDR1 SGHRS, CDR2 YFSETQ. V lost 3 bases to trimming and J lost 0 bases; unmatched junction nucleotides: 9. Researchers ran the PCR with 60 Vbeta and 13 Jbeta primers. Assay: immunoSEQ multiplex PCR; the TCRdb copy retains only in-frame clones and omits some. Of roughly 110,000 clones in the sample, about three quarters were seen once. In regard to this clone: Its antigen is currently unknown.

The specimen was PBMCs. The origin of this receptor is a middle-aged woman in good health and CMV-seropositive. The chain employs TRBV5-1 and TRBJ2-6; 7 bases are a match to TRBD1. The CDR3 spells CASSSDRRTRSGANVLTF. The CDR3 DNA reads TGCGCCAGCAGCTCGGACAGGAGAACACGCTCTGGGGCCAACGTCCTGACTTTC.